A selection of T cell receptor beta chains follows, all from one sample in a study of cytomegalovirus exposure and HLA in healthy donors. The method was immunoSEQ multiplex PCR; TCRdb's version includes in-frame clones alone and lacks a portion of them. The data hold around 130,000 clones, with about 85% observed a single time. The source material was PBMCs. Receptors originate from a boy aged 5-17 years in good health and CMV-seronegative. Each CDR3 is given with its conserved first and last residue. D genes are given only for firm matches. Size tells how often a clone was seen (once, few, many) or the class of an expanded clone, and some rows leave it out.

D | J | size | V | CDR3 | DNA
TRBD2 | TRBJ2-1 | once | TRBV27 | CASSLPGLAGGLFF | TGTGCCAGCAGTCTACCGGGACTAGCGGGAGGTTTGTTCTTC
. | TRBJ2-5 | . | TRBV7-9 | CASSPPRETQYF | TGTGCCAGCAGCCCCCCCCGGGAGACCCAGTACTTC
TRBD1 | TRBJ2-2 | . | TRBV10-3 | CAIRRGTGATGELFF | TGTGCCATCAGGAGGGGGACAGGGGCTACCGGGGAGCTGTTTTTT
. | TRBJ1-1 | . | TRBV5-1 | CASSSQQLGNTEAFF | TGCGCCAGCAGCTCCCAACAGCTGGGGAACACTGAAGCTTTCTTT
TRBD2 | TRBJ2-1 | . | TRBV5-6 | CASSLVGLAGGEQFF | TGTGCCAGCAGCTTGGTAGGACTAGCGGGAGGTGAGCAGTTCTTC
. | TRBJ1-4 | . | TRBV30 | CAWSRNEKLFF | TGTGCCTGGAGTCGTAATGAAAAACTGTTTTTT
TRBD1 | TRBJ2-7 | . | TRBV5-1 | CASSLGTGWDEQYF | TGCGCCAGCAGCTTGGGGACAGGGTGGGACGAGCAGTACTTC
. | TRBJ1-2 | . | TRBV5-1 | CASSAGQNYGYTF | TGCGCCAGCAGCGCGGGCCAGAACTATGGCTACACCTTC
. | TRBJ2-5 | . | TRBV9 | CASSPSSGSQETQYF | TGTGCCAGCAGCCCTTCCTCCGGGAGCCAAGAGACCCAGTACTTC
TRBD1 | TRBJ1-2 | . | TRBV7-6 | CASSPPGGLRPHDGYTF | TGTGCCAGCAGCCCCCCAGGGGGCCTACGCCCCCATGATGGCTACACCTTC
TRBD1 | TRBJ2-7 | . | TRBV25-1 | CASSLRQGAHEQYF | TGTGCCAGCAGCCTTAGGCAGGGGGCCCACGAGCAGTACTTC
TRBD1 | TRBJ1-3 | . | TRBV29-1 | CSVDDDRDSGNTIYF | TGCAGCGTTGATGACGACAGGGACTCTGGAAACACCATATATTTT
. | TRBJ1-5 | few | TRBV6-5 | CASSLDSNQPQHF | TGTGCCAGCAGCCTAGATAGCAATCAGCCCCAGCATTTT
TRBD2 | TRBJ2-7 | . | TRBV6-4 | CASSVSRERTYEQYF | TGTGCCAGCAGTGTCTCGCGGGAGCGCACATACGAGCAGTACTTC
TRBD2 | TRBJ2-3 | . | TRBV5-1 | CASSLRGLASDTQYF | TGCGCCAGCAGCTTGCGGGGACTAGCCTCAGATACGCAGTATTTT
TRBD1 | TRBJ2-1 | . | TRBV4-3 | CASSQGTGGGWNEQFF | TGCGCCAGCAGCCAAGGTACAGGGGGAGGATGGAATGAGCAGTTCTTC
TRBD1 | TRBJ1-1 | . | TRBV7-8 | CASSLARGTGVGEAFF | TGTGCCAGCAGCTTAGCTCGGGGGACAGGAGTTGGTGAAGCTTTCTTT
TRBD2 | TRBJ2-7 | . | TRBV2 | CASTTGTSWSYEQYF | TGTGCCAGCACCACCGGGACTAGCTGGTCCTACGAGCAGTACTTC
TRBD1 | TRBJ1-4 | few | TRBV5-1 | CASSSTPGQGNEKLFF | TGCGCCAGCAGCTCCACCCCGGGACAGGGAAACGAAAAACTGTTTTTT
TRBD1 | TRBJ2-7 | . | TRBV27 | CASSSGQGEFEQYF | TGTGCCAGCAGTTCTGGGCAGGGGGAGTTCGAGCAGTACTTC
. | TRBJ2-5 | once | TRBV4-2 | CASRGGGETQYF | TGTGCCAGCAGGGGTGGGGGGGAGACCCAGTACTTC
. | TRBJ2-1 | . | TRBV2 | CASSVSLNEQFF | TGTGCCAGCAGTGTATCCCTCAATGAGCAGTTCTTC
. | TRBJ2-1 | . | TRBV5-6 | CASSLTRGGNLGEQFF | TGTGCCAGCAGCTTGACCCGTGGAGGGAATTTAGGGGAGCAGTTCTTC